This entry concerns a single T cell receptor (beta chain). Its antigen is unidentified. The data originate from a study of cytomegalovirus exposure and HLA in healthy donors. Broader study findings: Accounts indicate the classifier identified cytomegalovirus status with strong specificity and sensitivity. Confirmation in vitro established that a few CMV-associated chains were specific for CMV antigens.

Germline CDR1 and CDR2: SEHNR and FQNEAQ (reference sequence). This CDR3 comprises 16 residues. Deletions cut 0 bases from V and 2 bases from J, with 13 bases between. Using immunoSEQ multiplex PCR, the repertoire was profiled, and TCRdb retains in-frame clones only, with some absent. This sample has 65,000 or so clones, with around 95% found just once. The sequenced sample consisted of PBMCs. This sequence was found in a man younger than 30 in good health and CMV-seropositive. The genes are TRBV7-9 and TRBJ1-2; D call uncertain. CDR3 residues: CASSLAGLQNNYGYTF. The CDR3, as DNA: TGTGCCAGCAGCTTAGCGGGCCTTCAGAACAACTATGGCTACACCTTC. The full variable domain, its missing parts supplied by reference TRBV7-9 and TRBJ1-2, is DTGVSQNPRHKITKRGQNVTFRCDPISEHNRLYWYRQTLGQGPEFLTYFQNEAQLEKSRLLSDRFSAERPKGSFSTLEIQRTEQGDSAMYLCASSLAGLQNNYGYTFGSGTRLTVV.